This T cell receptor (beta chain) is drawn from a study of cytomegalovirus exposure and HLA in healthy donors. Regarding the study as a whole: Per a prior analysis, the majority of TCR beta V segments were productive roughly 87% or roughly 30% of the time. Three chains linked to CMV were shown in vitro to be specific for CMV antigens.

Regarding this clone: Its matching antigen is unknown.

Germline assignment: CDR1 ENHRY and CDR2 SYGVKD. With V trimmed by 7 bases and J by 2 bases, 5 bases remained unmatched. This CDR3 has 14 residues. The study ran its PCR with 60 Vbeta and 13 Jbeta primers. Using immunoSEQ multiplex PCR, the repertoire was profiled, and TCRdb retains in-frame clones only, with some absent. This table has some 150,000 clones, about 80% appearing once. The chain uses TRBV10-3 and TRBJ2-5; 9 nucleotides line up with TRBD1. The sequenced sample was PBMCs. The source is a man aged 30 to 39 in good health and CMV-seropositive. CDR3 region: CAITPGQGQETQYF. Written as DNA, the CDR3 is TGTGCCATCACACCGGGACAGGGTCAAGAGACCCAGTACTTC.